Each of the 31 T cell receptor beta chains below was sequenced from the same sample in a study of cytomegalovirus exposure and HLA in healthy donors. The PCR contained 60 Vbeta and 13 Jbeta primers. Only in-frame clones appear in the TCRdb table, and some are missing; sequencing was by immunoSEQ multiplex PCR. The table has roughly 160,000 clones, around 80% seen once. Sequencing used PBMCs. All receptors come from a woman between 45 and 60 years old in good health and CMV-seropositive.

A single count supports this clone. V usage is TRBV6-5 and J usage is TRBJ2-1; 11 bases map to TRBD1. The CDR3 loop spans 15 amino acids. Germline assignment: CDR1 MNHEY and CDR2 SVGAGI. Trimming cost V 4 bases and J 9 bases; bases outside gene matches: 8. CDR3 nucleotides: TGTGCCAGCAGTTCTCGCGGGACAGGGGGTGGTGAGCAGTTCTTC. This gives the protein CASSSRGTGGGEQFF.

This chain links TRBV2 with TRBJ1-4, with 7 bases lining up with TRBD1. The CDR3 loop spans 13 amino acids. Losses at the gene ends were 11 bases for V and 8 bases for J; bases not matched to a gene: 11. Germline assignment: CDR1 SNHLY and CDR2 FYNNEI. CDR3 protein: CASEDRSREKLFF. CDR3 DNA: TGTGCCTCCGAGGACAGGTCCAGGGAAAAACTGTTTTTT.

The chain combines TRBV9 with TRBJ2-7; D might be TRBD1 (6 bases). The CDR3 is made up of 15 amino acids. V was trimmed by 4 bases and J by 4 bases, leaving 18 bases between them. CDR1 SGDLS and CDR2 YYNGEE come from the germline V gene. In DNA, the CDR3 is TGTGCCAGCAGCACATCCCCGGACAGCTCTTACGAGCAGTACTTC. Translation gives CASSTSPDSSYEQYF.

The chain is built from TRBV28 and TRBJ1-6; possibly TRBD1 for D (6 bases). This CDR3 contains 14 residues. V lost 7 bases to trimming and J lost 1 base, with 8 bases between them. CDR1 is MDHEN, CDR2 SYDVKM, per germline. The CDR3 DNA sequence: TGTGCCAGCATTCAGGGGTCCTATAATTCACCCCTCCACTTT. This gives the protein CASIQGSYNSPLHF.

The count of this clone is one. The chain couples TRBV4-2 to TRBJ2-3; D is unclear. V dropped 5 bases and J dropped 5 bases, with 11 bases sitting between them. CDR3 length: 13 residues. Germline V gene data show CDR1 as LGHNA and CDR2 as YNFKEQ. The CDR3 here is CASSAELVDTQYF. The CDR3 DNA sequence: TGTGCCAGCAGCGCGGAGCTTGTAGATACGCAGTATTTT.

The CDR3 nucleotides are TGCAGTGCTAGGTTAGACTATGGCTACACCTTC. Translating gives CSARLDYGYTF. The J gene is TRBJ1-2, the V gene TRBV20-1; no clear D. The V gene's germline CDR1 is DFQATT and CDR2 SNEGSKA (reference sequence). The CDR3 length is 11 residues. V lost 3 bases and J 3 bases, leaving 5 bases between the germline ends.

V usage is TRBV28 and J usage is TRBJ2-7, with D possibly being TRBD2 (6 bases). The CDR3 has 13 amino acids. The germline gives CDR1 MDHEN, CDR2 SYDVKM. Trimming took off 1 base at V and 7 bases at J, with 11 bases between the two ends. Here the CDR3 DNA reads TGTGCCAGCAGTTTATCGGGACTCCCGGAGCAGTACTTC. It encodes CASSLSGLPEQYF.

The V and J genes are TRBV2 and TRBJ2-7, with D possibly TRBD2 on 7 matching bases. V was trimmed by 7 bases and J by 5 bases, leaving 12 bases between them. Germline-derived CDR1 and CDR2 are SNHLY and FYNNEI. The CDR3 totals 12 residues. CDR3 amino acids: CASIPGGHEQYF. CDR3 coding DNA: TGTGCCAGCATTCCGGGGGGCCACGAGCAGTACTTC.

V is TRBV7-2 and J is TRBJ2-3, with D possibly TRBD2 on 5 matching bases. Trimming pared 4 bases from V and 3 bases from J, leaving 8 bases between. Germline CDR1 is SGHTA and CDR2 is FQGNSA. This CDR3 comprises 13 residues. The CDR3 region is CASSSPGTDTQYF. Written as DNA, the CDR3 is TGTGCCAGCAGCTCCCCGGGGACAGATACGCAGTATTTT.

The CDR3 DNA is TGTGCCAGCAGTTTTAACTGGCACCCAGGTGGCTACACCTTC. Encoded protein: CASSFNWHPGGYTF. This chain connects TRBV28 to TRBJ1-2; D not resolved. The CDR3 has 14 residues. The ends were cut back, 3 bases at V and 7 bases at J, with 15 bases in the middle. The germline V gene has CDR1 MDHEN and CDR2 SYDVKM.

The chain has TRBV5-1 and TRBJ1-1; no clear D. V was trimmed by 4 bases and J by 6 bases, leaving 13 bases between them. The CDR3 covers 13 residues. Germline V lookup: CDR1 SGHRS, CDR2 YFSETQ. CDR3 DNA sequence: TGCGCCAGCAGCCATCCGAGGGAGGCTGAAGCTTTCTTT. Protein sequence: CASSHPREAEAFF.

This clone was observed once. The chain recombines TRBV28 with TRBJ1-5; TRBD1 matches 7 bases. The CDR3 has 15 amino acids. With 6 bases clipped from V and 6 bases from J, the junction kept 11 bases outside the gene matches. Looked up from germline, CDR1 is MDHEN and CDR2 is SYDVKM. The CDR3: CASRSGGIGGQPQHF. The CDR3 DNA sequence: TGTGCCAGCAGGTCAGGGGGAATAGGGGGTCAGCCCCAGCATTTT.

J is TRBJ2-5 and V is TRBV25-1; D is possibly TRBD1 (5 bases). Trimming pared 1 base from V and 5 bases from J, leaving 17 bases between. Germline V gene data show CDR1 as MGHDK and CDR2 as SYGVNS. This CDR3 is 16 amino acids long. Written as DNA, the CDR3 is TGTGCCAGCAGTGAATTTGGGGCAGGGTGGCGGGAGACCCAGTACTTC. Translation: CASSEFGAGWRETQYF.

V is TRBV18 and J is TRBJ2-7; unclear D gene. The CDR3 consists of 12 residues. Germline V gives CDR1 KGHSH, CDR2 LQKENI. The CDR3 loop reads CAGSPGGYEQYF. In DNA, the CDR3 is TGTGCTGGCTCACCTGGCGGATACGAGCAGTACTTC.

DNA of the CDR3: TGTGCCAGCAGTTCGACAGGCGACGCGACCGACTATAGCAATCAGCCCCAGCATTTT. This encodes CASSSTGDATDYSNQPQHF. The chain carries TRBV28 and TRBJ1-5, with D possibly matching TRBD1 (6 bases). The CDR3 contains 19 residues. Germline lookup yields CDR1 MDHEN and CDR2 SYDVKM. V was pared by 4 bases and J by 0 bases, with 22 bases between.

The chain links TRBV5-6 to TRBJ2-7; D is ambiguous. Trimming removed 0 bases from V and 5 bases from J, with 15 bases in between. Germline V gives CDR1 SGHDT, CDR2 YYEEEE. The CDR3 extends over 15 amino acids. The DNA for the CDR3 is TGTGCCAGCAGCTTGGGCTGGTCAAGAAACAACGAGCAGTACTTC. Its protein is CASSLGWSRNNEQYF.

The chain links TRBV5-1 to TRBJ1-3; D remains unclear. The CDR3 consists of 14 residues. The germline gives CDR1 SGHRS, CDR2 YFSETQ. Between the trimmed V and J ends, which lost 4 bases and 0 bases, there was a span of 8 bases. This CDR3 reads CASSLTSSGNTIYF. The CDR3 DNA reads TGCGCCAGCAGCCTTACTTCCTCTGGAAACACCATATATTTT.

Concerning this clone: Distinct nucleotide sequences in the sample also encode this CDR3. The chain uses TRBV18 and TRBJ2-5, with TRBD1 matching over 9 bases. This CDR3 comprises 13 residues. V trimming: 3 bases; J trimming: 4 bases; junction bases outside the gene matches: 0. Germline assignment: CDR1 KGHSH and CDR2 LQKENI. The chain's CDR3 is CASSPGQGETQYF. CDR3 sequence (DNA): TGTGCCAGCTCACCGGGACAGGGAGAGACCCAGTACTTC.

The rearrangement uses TRBV19 and TRBJ1-1; D might be TRBD1 (5 bases). The CDR3 totals 14 residues. Germline V gene lookup returns CDR1 LNHDA and CDR2 SQIVND (reference sequence). V was trimmed by 9 bases and J by 2 bases, leaving 16 bases between them. This CDR3 reads CASRSGTFNTEAFF. DNA of the CDR3: TGTGCCAGCCGGTCGGGGACTTTCAACACTGAAGCTTTCTTT.

CDR3 sequence: CASSLRGGSSYNEQFF. The DNA for the CDR3 is TGTGCCAGCAGCCTCCGGGGGGGGAGCTCCTACAATGAGCAGTTCTTC. The gene calls are TRBV27 and TRBJ2-1; TRBD2 aligns across 8 bases. This CDR3 is 16 amino acids long. The trim removed 6 bases at V and 0 bases at J, leaving 7 bases unmatched. CDR1 is MNHEY, CDR2 SMNVEV, per germline (reference sequence).

This clone was seen once. This chain uses TRBV5-4 with TRBJ2-5, with D maybe TRBD1 (7 bases). Trimming took off 0 bases at V and 4 bases at J, with 16 bases between the two ends. CDR1 and CDR2 (germline): SGHNT, YYREEE (reference sequence). The CDR3 length is 16 residues. CDR3 DNA: TGTGCCAGCAGCTTGGGGCGGGTCAGGGGGGTAGAGACCCAGTACTTC. Protein sequence: CASSLGRVRGVETQYF.

With regard to this clone: At one of its ends the junction is not consistent with the germline gene, which may arise from a read error. The V call is TRBV5-5, the J call TRBJ2-7; 10 bases agree with TRBD2. The CDR3 loop spans 12 amino acids. Germline lookup yields CDR1 SGHKS and CDR2 YYEKEE (reference sequence). The CDR3 DNA is TGTGCCAGCAGCTCACAGACTAGCGGGCTAGACTTC. As protein: CASSSQTSGLDF.

The J gene is TRBJ1-1, the V gene TRBV11-2; the D gene is possibly TRBD1 (5 bases). CDR3 length equals 12 residues. Trimming stripped 4 bases from V and 8 bases from J, with 11 bases between. Germline assignment: CDR1 SGHAT and CDR2 FQNNGV. The DNA of the CDR3 is TGTGCCAGCAGCTCCTACAGGCTAGAAGCTTTCTTT. Its protein product is CASSSYRLEAFF.

The chain combines TRBV5-6 with TRBJ2-2, with 7 bases fitting TRBD1. V lost 5 bases to trimming and J lost 5 bases; unmatched junction nucleotides: 6. This CDR3 spans 14 amino acids. Germline V gives CDR1 SGHDT, CDR2 YYEEEE. The CDR3 sequence is CASRQGSGTGELFF. CDR3 nucleotide sequence: TGTGCCAGCAGACAGGGGTCGGGGACCGGGGAGCTGTTTTTT.

This chain connects TRBV4-2 to TRBJ1-5; TRBD1 is a possible D gene (5 bases). Trimming took off 1 base at V and 5 bases at J, with 12 bases between the two ends. Germline assignment: CDR1 LGHNA and CDR2 YNFKEQ. The CDR3 runs 15 residues. This chain's CDR3 is CASSQVVQGDQPQHF. CDR3 DNA: TGTGCCAGCAGCCAAGTTGTGCAGGGCGATCAGCCCCAGCATTTT.

The rearrangement joins TRBV27 to TRBJ1-5; weak D call: TRBD1 (5 bases). Trimming took off 2 bases at V and 4 bases at J, with 12 bases between the two ends. This CDR3 has 15 residues. From germline, CDR1 is MNHEY and CDR2 SMNVEV (reference sequence). CDR3 in DNA: TGTGCCAGCAGTTTAGAAGGGGTGGGTAATCAGCCCCAGCATTTT. Its translation is CASSLEGVGNQPQHF.

This chain connects TRBV6-1 to TRBJ2-7; TRBD1 aligns across 11 bases. The CDR3 spans 17 residues. Germline-derived CDR1 and CDR2 are MNHNS and SASEGT. Losses at the gene ends were 3 bases for V and 3 bases for J; bases not matched to a gene: 10. CDR3 in amino acids: CASSEARGTGGYYEQYF. In DNA form, the CDR3 reads TGTGCCAGCAGTGAGGCACGGGGGACAGGGGGTTACTACGAGCAGTACTTC.

This clone was detected only once. The chain employs TRBV7-8 and TRBJ1-3; perhaps TRBD1 as D (6 bases). CDR3 length equals 19 residues. From germline, CDR1 is SGHVS and CDR2 FQNEAQ. V lost 6 bases, J lost 0 bases, and 24 bases lay in between. The chain's CDR3 is CASSTAGTSNYPSGNTIYF. The DNA of the CDR3 is TGTGCCAGCAGTACTGCCGGGACATCGAATTACCCCTCTGGAAACACCATATATTTT.

This chain joins TRBV18 and TRBJ1-1; a weak D match, TRBD1 (6 bases). V was clipped by 2 bases and J by 6 bases, with 19 bases between them. The CDR3 extends over 16 amino acids. Per germline, CDR1 KGHSH and CDR2 LQKENI. The CDR3 loop is CASSPGQRSGFPEAFF. The CDR3 region has the DNA TGTGCCAGCTCACCAGGACAGCGAAGTGGGTTCCCTGAAGCTTTCTTT.

This clone has just a few counts. The chain has TRBV27 and TRBJ1-1; TRBD1 matches 12 bases. In germline, CDR1 is MNHEY, CDR2 SMNVEV (reference sequence). V lost 3 bases, J lost 11 bases, and 7 bases stayed unmatched. CDR3 length: 14 amino acids. CDR3 bases: TGTGCCAGCAGTTTTAGGGACAGGGGGCGAATGGCTTTCTTT. It translates to CASSFRDRGRMAFF.

This clone was detected only once. J is TRBJ1-3 and V is TRBV2, with 8 bases identical to TRBD1. Germline-derived CDR1 and CDR2 are SNHLY and FYNNEI. The junction had 6 bases not matched to a gene; V was cut back by 11 bases and J by 0 bases. This CDR3 spans 14 amino acids. CDR3 in amino acids: CAGRQGSSGNTIYF. DNA of the CDR3: TGTGCCGGAAGACAGGGGAGCTCTGGAAACACCATATATTTT.